This T cell receptor (beta chain) was profiled in a study of CD8+ T cells in alopecia areata (dated by TCRdb to the late 2010s). Study-wide context: Treated patients were enrolled in an open-label pilot trial of oral tofacitinib, 5 to 10 mg twice daily, for moderate-to-severe alopecia areata. Tofacitinib was administered for 6 to 18 months, and 6 months of follow-up off drug were then conducted to assess delayed response and recurrence. For the treated patients, the SALT score, which quantifies what percentage of scalp surface area is affected, served as the measure of disease severity. High-throughput TCRbeta sequencing was used to examine T cell clonal expansion in alopecia areata in both the C3H/HeJ mouse model and human patients. Scalp tissue and sorted CD4+ and CD8+ peripheral blood T cells from patchy and totalis/universalis alopecia areata patients and from healthy controls were covered by human TCRbeta sequencing. Patients on tofacitinib were biopsied at baseline and after 4 and 24 weeks of treatment, and several of the patients also had a later scalp biopsy. Scalp clonality was compared among normal scalp (n=4), patchy alopecia areata scalp (n=8), and alopecia totalis/universalis scalp (n=8). The RNA source kit depended on sample type: the PAXgene miRNA kit for fixed scalp, the miRNeasy kit for PBMCs, and the RNeasy kit for mouse skin. immunoSEQ multiplex PCR using 35 Vbeta forward primers and 13 Jbeta reverse primers was used to amplify TCRbeta CDR3 regions.

The receptor library was made with the immunoSEQ multiplex PCR assay. For TCR sequencing, RNA was extracted from every sample and reverse transcribed into cDNA to serve as template. SuperScript III was used for first-strand cDNA synthesis, primed with a 2:1 mix of oligo-dT and random hexamers. A synthetic immune receptor repertoire was used to measure amplification bias, and any remaining bias was corrected computationally. In the original analysis: Raw reads were preprocessed to remove errors, and CDR3 was defined according to IMGT conventions as the region from the conserved cysteine to phenylalanine. Clonality was computed by normalizing Shannon entropy by log2 of the number of productive unique TCRs and subtracting the result from 1. Whether scalp clones were CD4 or CD8 was inferred by matching scalp TCRbeta sequences against CD4 and CD8 repertoires sorted from blood. Not all clones reach the TCRdb copy of this immuneACCESS table, which keeps in-frame sequences only. Checked studies attribute under half of the gap to unresolved V genes and leave the rest unexplained. V, J and clone size are those of that table, while D and trimming were read from the DNA. Recorded for this sample are under 350,000 clones; over 45% of them occurred a single time. The ten largest clones represent around 1.8% of the sample.

The time point label, read with the paper, signifies: around 26 weeks on oral tofacitinib. This specimen's treatment or condition label, per the study, means: oral pan-JAK inhibitor, 5-10 mg twice daily. Peripheral blood and lesional scalp punch biopsies were obtained from patients with alopecia areata. After PBMCs were isolated by density centrifugation and stained for CD3, CD4 and CD8, a FACSAria was used to sort CD4+ and CD8+ T cells. Concerning this clone: The specificity of this receptor is unknown. No clone much larger than this one lies a single base away; base qualities are absent.

The CDR3 covers 17 residues, taking in both the cysteine and the phenylalanine. Only CDR3 DNA remains: 51 bases, in frame from the first base. CDR1 and CDR2 were assigned from the germline V gene as SNHLY and FYNNEI. V sheds 4 bases and J sheds 6 bases, leaving 24 bases between their ends. What the research found in general, with its limitations: Scalp TCR repertoire analysis is complicated because resident alphabeta T cells in normal human skin are also sequenced, whereas mouse skin is dominated by gammadelta T cells. Because the treated cohort was small and had only one nonresponder, larger studies are needed to examine links between baseline CD8+ expansion and response. Shared TCR sequences between patients were less evident than in mice, which may be partly attributable to HLA diversity in the patient population. Many expanded lesional clones persisted in scalp and blood during tofacitinib treatment, which may partly explain relapse after stopping treatment. Higher clonality and more expanded CD8+ clones were observed in lesional scalp than in normal scalp, particularly in alopecia totalis/universalis, a finding suggestive of antigenic drive. Tofacitinib significantly lowered scalp clonality and the number of expanded CD8+ clones among the top 100 scalp clones.

The sequence derives from a human donor with alopecia areata. Recombination connected TRBV2 to TRBJ1-2; no confident D gene assignment can be made. The sequenced sample was CD4+ T cells sorted from blood, obtained at week 24, from a patient treated with tofacitinib. The CDR3 region has the sequence CASSGPPSGKEKDGYTF. The nucleotides read TGTGCCAGCAGTGGACCACCCTCAGGAAAGGAGAAGGATGGCTACACCTTC.